Presented here are 29 T cell receptor beta chains from one specimen sequenced in a study of blood T cell repertoires in COVID-19. Here immunoSEQ multiplex PCR was the method, and the copy in TCRdb shows in-frame clones only, minus some. This table has a few hundred thousand clones, around 90% appearing once. Sequencing input: PBMCs or T cells enriched from blood (not recorded which). These receptors all come from a man in his thirties or forties who had recovered from COVID-19.

The table lists this clone with a few counts. This chain connects TRBV19 to TRBJ1-5; D not resolved. Germline V gene sequence: CDR1 LNHDA, CDR2 SQIVND (reference sequence). V was pared by 7 bases and J by 7 bases, with 14 bases between. The CDR3 has 13 amino acids. The CDR3 spells CASNEGWRQPQHF. DNA for the CDR3: TGTGCCAGTAACGAGGGTTGGCGGCAGCCCCAGCATTTT.

The J gene is TRBJ1-1, the V gene TRBV20-1; 8 positions match TRBD1. Trimming at V came to 3 bases and at J to 3 bases, leaving 3 bases not matched to a gene. CDR1 is DFQATT, CDR2 SNEGSKA, per germline (reference sequence). CDR3 length: 13 amino acids. The CDR3 DNA reads TGCAGTGCTAGTCAGGGGGCTTACACTGAAGCTTTCTTT. The encoded protein is CSASQGAYTEAFF.

The chain recombines TRBV5-1 with TRBJ1-4, with 7 bases matching TRBD1. With V trimmed by 0 bases and J by 7 bases, 3 bases remained unmatched. There are 14 residues in the CDR3. Germline CDR1 and CDR2: SGHRS and YFSETQ. CDR3 nucleotide sequence: TGCGCCAGCAGCTTGGACAGGGGATTTGAAAAACTGTTTTTT. It specifies CASSLDRGFEKLFF.

V and J are TRBV28 and TRBJ1-4; 7 bases fit TRBD1. This CDR3 contains 16 residues. Trimming took 2 bases from V and 6 from J; bases not matched to a gene: 9. Germline CDR1 and CDR2: MDHEN and SYDVKM. CDR3 protein: CASSLPSGTEDEKLFF. The CDR3 bases are TGTGCCAGCAGTTTACCCTCCGGGACAGAGGATGAAAAACTGTTTTTT.

The rearrangement uses TRBV11-2 and TRBJ2-1; maybe TRBD1 (5 bases). Trimming pared 7 bases from V and 9 bases from J, leaving 28 bases between. Germline-derived CDR1 and CDR2 are SGHAT and FQNNGV. This CDR3 contains 17 residues. The CDR3 region has the DNA TGTGCCAGCACCCCACGGGCGAACAGGCTCAGTTTTCCTGAGCAGTTCTTC. Translation: CASTPRANRLSFPEQFF. The complete variable domain, with remaining parts taken from reference TRBV11-2 and TRBJ2-1, reads EAGVAQSPRYKIIEKRQSVAFWCNPISGHATLYWYQQILGQGPKLLIQFQNNGVVDDSQLPKDRFSAERLKGVDSTLKIQPAKLEDSAVYLCASTPRANRLSFPEQFFGPGTRLTVL.

The rearrangement links TRBV5-1 to TRBJ1-2; a weak D match, TRBD1 (6 bases). Germline values: CDR1 SGHRS, CDR2 YFSETQ. Trimming stripped 0 bases from V and 4 bases from J, with 10 bases between. CDR3 length: 14 amino acids. The CDR3 DNA reads as TGCGCCAGCAGCTTGGGGAAGGACAGCTATGGCTACACCTTC. Its protein product is CASSLGKDSYGYTF.

This clone was picked up one time. This chain joins TRBV3-1 (or the pseudogene TRBV3-2) and TRBJ2-2, with D perhaps TRBD2 (6 bases). The CDR3 loop spans 15 amino acids. V dropped 1 base and J dropped 9 bases, with 15 bases sitting between them. Per germline, CDR1 LGHDT and CDR2 YNNKEL (reference sequence). Here the CDR3 DNA reads TGTGCCAGCAGCCAAGGAATCAGCGGGTCGTGGGAGCTGTTTTTT. Its protein product is CASSQGISGSWELFF.

This chain connects TRBV18 to TRBJ1-2; TRBD1 might be the D (6 bases). The germline V gene has CDR1 KGHSH and CDR2 LQKENI. V was trimmed by 4 bases and J by 2 bases, leaving 14 bases between them. This CDR3 has 15 amino acids. The CDR3 sequence: CASSLQTGINYGYTF. In nucleotides, the CDR3 is TGTGCCAGCTCACTCCAGACAGGCATCAACTATGGCTACACCTTC.

This chain joins TRBV3-1 (or the pseudogene TRBV3-2) and TRBJ2-1, with D possibly matching TRBD1 (6 bases). This CDR3 is built from 15 residues. Germline V gene lookup returns CDR1 LGHDT and CDR2 YNNKEL (reference sequence). V was shortened by 4 bases and J by 7 bases, with 17 bases between the two germline ends. The CDR3 nucleotides are TGTGCCAGCAGCCCGAGAGTACAGGGAAGAAATGAGCAGTTCTTC. This translates into CASSPRVQGRNEQFF.

The CDR3 here is CASSQDYFLGDNYGYTF. The CDR3 nucleotides are TGTGCCAGCAGCCAAGATTATTTTCTCGGGGATAACTATGGCTACACCTTC. V usage is TRBV3-1 (or the pseudogene TRBV3-2) and J usage is TRBJ1-2; D gene ambiguous. Germline CDR1 and CDR2: LGHDT and YNNKEL (reference sequence). CDR3 length: 17 amino acids. V was pared by 0 bases and J by 1 base, with 15 bases between.

This CDR3 is CAIGGGTSGSYEQYF. Written as DNA, the CDR3 is TGTGCCATCGGTGGAGGGACTAGCGGCTCCTACGAGCAGTACTTC. The V call is TRBV21-1, the J call TRBJ2-7; the table calls TRBD2, which could not be checked here. TRBV21-1 is termed a pseudogene. The CDR3 is 15 residues long.

The V and J genes are TRBV7-6 and TRBJ2-7, with 8 bases aligning to TRBD1. The CDR3 sequence is 16 residues long. Trimming took 4 bases from V and 5 from J; bases not matched to a gene: 13. CDR1 and CDR2 from the germline V gene are SGHVS and FNYEAQ. The CDR3 nucleotides are TGTGCCAGCAGCTCCACGCCGGGACAGGCCCAGGACGAGCAGTACTTC. Encoded protein: CASSSTPGQAQDEQYF.

CDR3 protein: CASSPTGPNNEQFF. The DNA of the CDR3 is TGTGCCAGCAGCCCGACAGGGCCTAACAATGAGCAGTTCTTC. V is TRBV7-8 and J is TRBJ2-1; 7 bases map to TRBD1. V gave up 5 bases and J gave up 5 bases; unmatched junction bases: 6. The CDR3 spans 14 residues. Germline V lookup: CDR1 SGHVS, CDR2 FQNEAQ.

This clone came up once. The gene calls are TRBV5-1 and TRBJ2-3, with D tentatively TRBD2 (5 bases). V lost 0 bases, J lost 0 bases, and 14 bases lay in between. This CDR3 has 17 residues. Germline values: CDR1 SGHRS, CDR2 YFSETQ. The DNA of the CDR3 is TGCGCCAGCAGCTTGGGCGGCGGGCTTTCAAGCACAGATACGCAGTATTTT. Amino acid sequence: CASSLGGGLSSTDTQYF.

This clone was counted a single time. The CDR3 bases are TGTGCCAGCAGCTTAACAGGAAGGACAGTCAAAAACATTCAGTACTTC. The encoded protein is CASSLTGRTVKNIQYF. The J gene is TRBJ2-4, the V gene TRBV7-9, with D perhaps TRBD1 (6 bases). Germline V gene lookup returns CDR1 SEHNR and CDR2 FQNEAQ (reference sequence). This CDR3 is built from 16 residues. The V and J ends lost 2 bases and 3 bases respectively, with 14 bases between them.

The rearrangement links TRBV4-1 to TRBJ2-5; 13 nucleotides match TRBD2. The CDR3 length is 18 residues. The J segment lost 1 base and the V segment lost 4 bases, leaving 9 bases of the junction unmatched. Germline V gene data show CDR1 as MGHRA and CDR2 as YSYEKL. The CDR3 DNA sequence: TGCGCCAGCAGCCTCCGACTAGCGGGGGGCACTATCCAAGAGACCCAGTACTTC. As protein: CASSLRLAGGTIQETQYF.

Written as DNA, the CDR3 is TGCGCCAGCAGTGACGGAACGGGGGGGCTCACCGGGGAGCTGTTTTTT. It translates to CASSDGTGGLTGELFF. J is TRBJ2-2 and V is TRBV10-2; 8 bases are a match to TRBD2. The length of the CDR3 is 16 residues. V lost 3 bases, J lost 4 bases, and 7 bases stayed unmatched. CDR1 and CDR2 (germline): WSHSY, SAAADI.

Concerning this clone itself: Relative to the germline gene, one junction end is altered; a read error may explain this. The J gene is TRBJ1-1, the V gene TRBV6-5; 7 bases match TRBD1. CDR3 length: 11 amino acids. Per the germline V gene, CDR1 is MNHEY and CDR2 is SVGAGI. The CDR3 spells CASSHDREITF. For the CDR3, the DNA is TGTGCCAGCAGTCATGACAGGGAAATCACCTTT.

This chain joins TRBV9 and TRBJ1-1, with a weak D call TRBD1 (5 bases). Trimming cost V 0 bases and J 4 bases, with 13 bases left between them. The CDR3 totals 15 residues. The germline gives CDR1 SGDLS, CDR2 YYNGEE. The DNA for the CDR3 is TGTGCCAGCAGCGTAGGGTCGGGGGGACTCACTGAAGCTTTCTTT. As protein: CASSVGSGGLTEAFF.

The chain employs TRBV28 and TRBJ2-6; TRBD2 might be the D (5 bases). Trimming cost V 11 bases and J 3 bases, with 11 bases left between them. Germline CDR1 and CDR2: MDHEN and SYDVKM. The CDR3 length is 13 residues. CDR3 nucleotide sequence: TGTGCCGCAGGCGGAGGTGGGGCCAACGTCCTGACTTTC. Its translation is CAAGGGGANVLTF.

This rearrangement joins TRBV11-2 to TRBJ2-1; 9 nucleotides agree with TRBD2. The CDR3 has 17 residues. Germline V lookup: CDR1 SGHAT, CDR2 FQNNGV. Trimming at V came to 4 bases and at J to 3 bases, leaving 10 bases not matched to a gene. The CDR3 is CASSSTSGTSFYNEQFF. CDR3 nucleotide sequence: TGTGCCAGCAGCTCCACCTCCGGGACTAGCTTCTACAATGAGCAGTTCTTC.

This sequence joins TRBV7-8 and TRBJ1-4; 7 bases map to TRBD1. There are 19 residues in the CDR3. CDR1 and CDR2 from the germline V gene are SGHVS and FQNEAQ. V was clipped by 0 bases and J by 2 bases; unmatched bases: 12. CDR3 bases: TGTGCCAGCAGCTTAGCGAGGGGGCTTAAGAATTTGACTAATGAAAAACTGTTTTTT. Its translation is CASSLARGLKNLTNEKLFF. The whole variable domain, filled in from reference TRBV7-8 and TRBJ1-4, reads GAGVSQSPRYKVAKRGQDVALRCDPISGHVSLFWYQQALGQGPEFLTYFQNEAQLDKSGLPSDRFFAERPEGSVSTLKIQRTQQEDSAVYLCASSLARGLKNLTNEKLFFGSGTQLSVL.

V is TRBV4-2 and J is TRBJ1-1; D possibly corresponds to TRBD1 (6 bases). CDR1 and CDR2 from the germline V gene are LGHNA and YNFKEQ. V lost 3 bases to trimming and J lost 0 bases, with 8 bases between them. CDR3 length equals 14 residues. The CDR3 protein is CASSQGTLNTEAFF. CDR3 DNA: TGTGCCAGCAGCCAGGGGACATTGAACACTGAAGCTTTCTTT.

The J gene is TRBJ2-3, the V gene TRBV20-1, with a weak D call TRBD1 (6 bases). CDR1 and CDR2 from the germline V gene are DFQATT and SNEGSKA (reference sequence). V shed 8 bases and J shed 5 bases, with 8 bases lying between them. CDR3 length: 10 amino acids. This CDR3 reads CSQQGDTQYF. The CDR3 nucleotides read TGCAGTCAACAGGGAGATACGCAGTATTTT.

V is TRBV11-2 and J is TRBJ2-7; possibly TRBD1 for D (5 bases). The CDR3 is made up of 15 amino acids. CDR1 SGHAT and CDR2 FQNNGV come from the germline V gene. Trimming left V 5 bases short and J 2 bases short, with 16 bases between. DNA for the CDR3: TGTGCCAGCAGCCCCGCAGCAGGGTTAACCTACGAGCAGTACTTC. Translated: CASSPAAGLTYEQYF.

The V call is TRBV28, the J call TRBJ1-1; D may be TRBD1 (6 bases). In germline, CDR1 is MDHEN, CDR2 SYDVKM. V lost 6 bases, J lost 1 base, and 12 bases lay in between. The length of the CDR3 is 14 residues. In nucleotides, the CDR3 is TGTGCCAGCAGACTCGGACAGACGAACACTGAAGCTTTCTTT. Translated: CASRLGQTNTEAFF.

The J gene is TRBJ1-2, the V gene TRBV19; 7 nucleotides line up with TRBD1. CDR1 LNHDA and CDR2 SQIVND come from the germline V gene (reference sequence). The CDR3 is 12 residues long. Trimming removed 6 bases from V and 5 bases from J; junction bases left unmatched: 3. CDR3 in DNA: TGTGCCAGTAGGGGACAGAGTTATGGCTACACCTTC. It translates to CASRGQSYGYTF.

This chain links TRBV2 with TRBJ1-1; the D gene is possibly TRBD1 (6 bases). The germline gives CDR1 SNHLY, CDR2 FYNNEI. The CDR3 sequence is 15 residues long. V was clipped by 8 bases and J by 0 bases, with 16 bases between them. The CDR3 here is CASVGTGNMNTEAFF. In nucleotides, the CDR3 is TGTGCCAGCGTGGGAACAGGGAACATGAACACTGAAGCTTTCTTT.

The chain uses TRBV10-3 and TRBJ2-2; D perhaps matches TRBD1 (7 bases). This CDR3 is built from 14 residues. Germline V gene lookup returns CDR1 ENHRY and CDR2 SYGVKD. With 8 bases removed from V and 2 bases from J, the gap between germline ends came to 12 bases. In DNA form, the CDR3 reads TGTGCCATCCGGCAGGGGGGCAACACCGGGGAGCTGTTTTTT. As protein: CAIRQGGNTGELFF.